This entry features one T cell receptor (beta chain) sequence. Its cognate antigen is unknown. The read halts 3 residues ahead of the CDR3 end, with the missing end drawn from the germline J gene. CVID subjects were 15 female and 25 to 35 male, aged 9 to 64. TCRdb's table, derived via immunoSEQ multiplex PCR, lists solely in-frame clones and lacks some. The repertoire shows about 12,000 clones, none seen only once; the top ten take approximately 7%. This entry comes from a study of T cell clonality in common variable immunodeficiency. Regarding the study as a whole: Fewer TCRbeta clones were shared among CVID subjects than controls. Reportedly, TCR beta sequences from common variable immunodeficiency showed fewer deletions and N-nucleotide insertions. Links between repertoire features and CVID complications were heterogeneity-limited. Compared with healthy controls, CVID subjects showed increased TCRbeta clonality, mostly in about a third.

This CDR3 is 17 amino acids long. The ends were cut back, 0 bases at V and 7 bases at J, with 16 bases in the middle. Germline CDR1 and CDR2: MNHNS and SASEGT. The chain carries TRBV6-1 and TRBJ1-6, with no clear D. The TCR sequence derives from a human donor with common variable immunodeficiency. Sequenced material: peripheral blood mononuclear cells. The CDR3 protein is CASSEALQGSSNSPLHF. The CDR3 bases that were read are TGTGCCAGCAGTGAAGCGCTTCAAGGCAGTTCCAATTCACCC.